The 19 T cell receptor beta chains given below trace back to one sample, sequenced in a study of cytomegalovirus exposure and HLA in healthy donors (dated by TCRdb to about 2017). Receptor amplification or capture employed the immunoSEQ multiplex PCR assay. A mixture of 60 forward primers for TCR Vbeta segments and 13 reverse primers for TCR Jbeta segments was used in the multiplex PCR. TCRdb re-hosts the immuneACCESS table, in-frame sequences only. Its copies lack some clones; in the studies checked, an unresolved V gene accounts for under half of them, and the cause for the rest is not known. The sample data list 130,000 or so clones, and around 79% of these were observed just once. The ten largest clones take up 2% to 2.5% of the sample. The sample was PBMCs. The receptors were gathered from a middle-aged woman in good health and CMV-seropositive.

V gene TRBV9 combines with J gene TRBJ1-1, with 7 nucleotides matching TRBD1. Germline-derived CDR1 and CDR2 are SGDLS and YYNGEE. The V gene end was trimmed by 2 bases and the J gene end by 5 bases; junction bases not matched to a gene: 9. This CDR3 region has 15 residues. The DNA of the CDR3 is TGTGCCAGCAGCGTTACAGGGGCAGCGGAGACTGAAGCTTTCTTT. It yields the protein CASSVTGAAETEAFF.

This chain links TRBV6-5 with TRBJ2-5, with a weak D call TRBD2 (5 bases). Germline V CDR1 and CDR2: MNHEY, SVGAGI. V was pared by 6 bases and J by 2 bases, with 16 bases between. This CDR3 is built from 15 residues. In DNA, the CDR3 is TGTGCCAGCAGCTCCACCGGACTGGGTCAAGAGACCCAGTACTTC. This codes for CASSSTGLGQETQYF.

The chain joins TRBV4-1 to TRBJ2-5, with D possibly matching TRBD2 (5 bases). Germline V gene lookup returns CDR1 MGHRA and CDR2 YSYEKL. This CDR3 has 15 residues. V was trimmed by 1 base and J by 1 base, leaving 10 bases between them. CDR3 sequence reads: CASSQGSSVQETQYF. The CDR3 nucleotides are TGCGCCAGCAGCCAAGGGAGTAGCGTCCAAGAGACCCAGTACTTC.

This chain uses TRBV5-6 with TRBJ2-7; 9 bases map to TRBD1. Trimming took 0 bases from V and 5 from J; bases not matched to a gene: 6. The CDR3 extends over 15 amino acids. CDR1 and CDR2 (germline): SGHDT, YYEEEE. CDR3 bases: TGTGCCAGCAGCTTGGGAAGGGACAGGGTCCACGAGCAGTACTTC. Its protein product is CASSLGRDRVHEQYF.

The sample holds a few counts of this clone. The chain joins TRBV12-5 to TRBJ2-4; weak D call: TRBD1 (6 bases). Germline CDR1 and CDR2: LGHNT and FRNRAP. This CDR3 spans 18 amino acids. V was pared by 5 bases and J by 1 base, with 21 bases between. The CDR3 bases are TGTGCTAGTGGTAGCCCCCCCCAGGGGCCCGCCGCCAAAAACATTCAGTACTTC. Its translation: CASGSPPQGPAAKNIQYF.

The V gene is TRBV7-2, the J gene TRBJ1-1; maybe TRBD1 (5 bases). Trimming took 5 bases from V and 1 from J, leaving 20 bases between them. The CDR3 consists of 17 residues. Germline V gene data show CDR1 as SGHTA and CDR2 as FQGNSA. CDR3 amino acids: CASSPSRGRRSNTEAFF. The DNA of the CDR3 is TGTGCCAGCAGCCCAAGTAGGGGCAGGCGCTCGAACACTGAAGCTTTCTTT.

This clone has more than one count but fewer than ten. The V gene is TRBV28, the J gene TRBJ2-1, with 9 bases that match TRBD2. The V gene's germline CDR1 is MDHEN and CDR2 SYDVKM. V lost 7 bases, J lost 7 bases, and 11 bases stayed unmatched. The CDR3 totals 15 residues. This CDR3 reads CASTLSGSRRNEQFF. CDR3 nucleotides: TGTGCCAGCACCCTTAGCGGGAGTAGACGAAATGAGCAGTTCTTC.

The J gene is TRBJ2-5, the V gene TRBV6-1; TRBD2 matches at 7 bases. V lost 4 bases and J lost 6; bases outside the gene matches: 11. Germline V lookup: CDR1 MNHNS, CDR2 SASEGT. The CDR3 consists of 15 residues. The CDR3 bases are TGTGCCAGCAGTGTTACCTCGGGGGGAGGACAGACCCAGTACTTC. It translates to CASSVTSGGGQTQYF.

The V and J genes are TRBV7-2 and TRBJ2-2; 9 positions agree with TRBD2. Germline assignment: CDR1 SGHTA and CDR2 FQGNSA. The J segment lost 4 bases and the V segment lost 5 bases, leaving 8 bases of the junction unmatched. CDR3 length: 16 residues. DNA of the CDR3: TGTGCCAGCAGCGGTAGCGGGAGAGGAACCACCGGGGAGCTGTTTTTT. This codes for CASSGSGRGTTGELFF.

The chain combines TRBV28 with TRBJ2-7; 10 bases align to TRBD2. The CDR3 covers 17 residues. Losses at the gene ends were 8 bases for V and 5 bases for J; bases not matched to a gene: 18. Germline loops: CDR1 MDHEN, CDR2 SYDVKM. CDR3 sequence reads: CASPPSGLARRGDEQYF. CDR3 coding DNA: TGTGCCAGCCCCCCCTCGGGACTAGCGCGCCGGGGGGACGAGCAGTACTTC.

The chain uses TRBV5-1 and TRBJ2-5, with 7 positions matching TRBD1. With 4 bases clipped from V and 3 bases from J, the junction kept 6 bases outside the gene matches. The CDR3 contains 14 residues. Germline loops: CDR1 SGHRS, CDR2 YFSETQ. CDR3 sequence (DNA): TGCGCCAGCAGCCGGACAGGCGTCGAAGAGACCCAGTACTTC. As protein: CASSRTGVEETQYF.

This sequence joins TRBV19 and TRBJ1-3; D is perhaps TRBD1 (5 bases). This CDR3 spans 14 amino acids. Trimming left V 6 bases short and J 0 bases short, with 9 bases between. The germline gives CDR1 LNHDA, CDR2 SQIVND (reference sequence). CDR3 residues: CASRGTVSGNTIYF. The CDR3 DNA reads TGTGCCAGTAGAGGGACTGTCTCTGGAAACACCATATATTTT.

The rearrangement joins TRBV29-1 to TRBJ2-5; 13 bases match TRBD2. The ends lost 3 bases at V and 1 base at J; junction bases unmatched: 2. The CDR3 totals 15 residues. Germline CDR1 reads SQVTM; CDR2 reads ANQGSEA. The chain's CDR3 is CSVERTSGGQETQYF. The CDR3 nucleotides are TGCAGCGTTGAGCGGACTAGCGGGGGCCAAGAGACCCAGTACTTC.

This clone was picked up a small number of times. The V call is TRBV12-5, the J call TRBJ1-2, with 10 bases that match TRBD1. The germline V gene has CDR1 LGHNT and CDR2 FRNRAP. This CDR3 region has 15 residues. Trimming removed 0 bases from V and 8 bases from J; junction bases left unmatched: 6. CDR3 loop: CASGLVKGQGCGYTF. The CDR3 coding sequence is TGTGCTAGTGGTTTGGTAAAGGGACAGGGGTGCGGCTACACCTTC.

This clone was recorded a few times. Written as DNA, the CDR3 is TGTGCCAGCAGCCGACAACCGGGGAGCTCCTACAATGAGCAGTTCTTC. It specifies CASSRQPGSSYNEQFF. This sequence joins TRBV27 and TRBJ2-1; weak D call: TRBD2 (5 bases). The CDR3 sequence is 16 residues long. CDR1 and CDR2 from the germline V gene are MNHEY and SMNVEV (reference sequence). V was shortened by 6 bases and J by 0 bases, with 15 bases between the two germline ends.

This CDR3 is CASSGSRGSYNEQFF. In DNA form, the CDR3 reads TGTGCCAGCTCAGGTTCTCGAGGCTCCTACAATGAGCAGTTCTTC. V and J are TRBV18 and TRBJ2-1; D not certain. This CDR3 comprises 15 residues. The V gene lost 5 bases and the J gene lost 0 bases, with 11 bases spanning the gap. Germline V gives CDR1 KGHSH, CDR2 LQKENI.

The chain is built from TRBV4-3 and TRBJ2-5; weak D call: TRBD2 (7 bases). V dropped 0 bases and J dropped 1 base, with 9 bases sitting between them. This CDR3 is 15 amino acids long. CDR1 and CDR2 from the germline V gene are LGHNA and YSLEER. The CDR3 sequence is CASSQEGGGQETQYF. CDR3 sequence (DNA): TGCGCCAGCAGCCAAGAAGGGGGGGGCCAAGAGACCCAGTACTTC.

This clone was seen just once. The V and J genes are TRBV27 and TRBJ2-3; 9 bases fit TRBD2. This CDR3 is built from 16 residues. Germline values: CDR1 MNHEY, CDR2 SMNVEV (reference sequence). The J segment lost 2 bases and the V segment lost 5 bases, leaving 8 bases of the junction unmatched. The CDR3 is CASSPLGGGATDTQYF. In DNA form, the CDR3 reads TGTGCCAGCAGTCCTCTTGGCGGGGGGGCCACAGATACGCAGTATTTT.

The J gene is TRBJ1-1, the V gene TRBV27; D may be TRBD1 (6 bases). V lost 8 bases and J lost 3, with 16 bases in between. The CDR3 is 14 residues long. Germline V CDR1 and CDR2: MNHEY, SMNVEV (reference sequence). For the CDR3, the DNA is TGTGCCAGCTGGGGACACTCAGGGGACACTGAAGCTTTCTTT. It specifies CASWGHSGDTEAFF.